Each of the 23 T cell receptor beta chains below was sequenced from the same sample in a study of blood T cell repertoires in COVID-19. Sequencing was performed with immunoSEQ multiplex PCR; in TCRdb, only in-frame clones are kept and a portion is missing. The table has tens of thousands of clones, around 82% seen once; the top ten hold 5.3%. Material for sequencing was peripheral blood. These receptors were obtained from a man between 45 and 60 years old with active COVID-19.

This chain links TRBV9 with TRBJ1-2; D possibly corresponds to TRBD1 (6 bases). Germline CDR1 reads SGDLS; CDR2 reads YYNGEE. There are 13 residues in the CDR3. With 3 bases removed from V and 8 bases from J, the gap between germline ends came to 14 bases. This CDR3 is CASSAWDNGGYTF. DNA of the CDR3: TGTGCCAGCAGCGCATGGGACAACGGAGGCTACACCTTC.

The chain couples TRBV12-2 to TRBJ1-2. TRBV12-2 is shown as a pseudogene. CDR3 size: 15 residues. DNA of the CDR3: TGTGCAAGTCGCTTCCACCCGGGTCGCCTATATGGCTACACCTTC. Amino acid sequence: CASRFHPGRLYGYTF.

The J gene is TRBJ2-7, the V gene TRBV5-1; 8 bases match TRBD1. This CDR3 has 15 residues. J was trimmed by 6 bases and V by 3 bases; bases with no gene match: 11. Germline lookup yields CDR1 SGHRS and CDR2 YFSETQ. The CDR3 protein is CASSSAPQGGGEQYF. The CDR3 DNA is TGCGCCAGCAGCTCGGCCCCACAGGGGGGAGGCGAGCAGTACTTC.

This clone occurred a few times. V and J are TRBV7-9 and TRBJ2-7, with 10 bases that match TRBD2. With V trimmed by 5 bases and J by 4 bases, 5 bases remained unmatched. Germline CDR1 and CDR2: SEHNR and FQNEAQ (reference sequence). There are 14 residues in the CDR3. The DNA of the CDR3 is TGTGCCAGCAGCCCTTCTAGCGGGAGATACGAGCAGTACTTC. Translating gives CASSPSSGRYEQYF.

This clone was seen more than once but under ten times. This chain links TRBV4-3 with TRBJ1-2; TRBD1 might be the D (6 bases). Germline V CDR1 and CDR2: LGHNA, YSLEER. This CDR3 is built from 14 residues. V lost 1 base and J lost 8, with 14 bases in between. As DNA, the CDR3 is TGCGCCAGCAGCCAAGCGGGGGGGGCCGGGGGCTACACCTTC. This encodes CASSQAGGAGGYTF.

The V call is TRBV15, the J call TRBJ1-2, with D hard to call. This CDR3 is 13 amino acids long. Deletions cut 0 bases from V and 4 bases from J, with 6 bases between. CDR1 is LNHNV and CDR2 is YYDKDF in the germline V gene (reference sequence). CDR3: CATSRDLRYGYTF. The DNA of the CDR3 is TGTGCCACCAGCAGAGATCTCCGCTATGGCTACACCTTC. The full variable domain, in which reference TRBV15 and TRBJ1-2 provide the parts outside the CDR3, is DAMVIQNPRYQVTQFGKPVTLSCSQTLNHNVMYWYQQKSSQAPKLLFHYYDKDFNNEADTPDNFQSRRPNTSFCFLDIRSPGLGDTAMYLCATSRDLRYGYTFGSGTRLTVV.

This chain connects TRBV10-1 to TRBJ2-1; 8 bases map to TRBD1. Trimming at V came to 10 bases and at J to 7 bases, leaving 6 bases not matched to a gene. Germline-derived CDR1 and CDR2 are WNHNN and SYGVQD (reference sequence). CDR3 length equals 12 residues. CDR3 nucleotides: TGCGCCATTCGGACAGGGCGTAATGAGCAGTTCTTC. Protein: CAIRTGRNEQFF.

This sequence joins TRBV4-3 and TRBJ2-1; 8 bases align to TRBD1. CDR3 length: 15 amino acids. Germline CDR1 and CDR2: LGHNA and YSLEER. V lost 2 bases, J lost 8 bases, and 8 bases stayed unmatched. CDR3 sequence reads: CASSQTAGGGDEQFF. The CDR3 coding sequence is TGCGCCAGCAGCCAAACGGCAGGGGGCGGGGATGAGCAGTTCTTC.

The V gene is TRBV4-1, the J gene TRBJ1-4, with D maybe TRBD1 (5 bases). CDR1 and CDR2 from the germline V gene are MGHRA and YSYEKL. V shed 1 base and J shed 0 bases, with 12 bases lying between them. There are 17 residues in the CDR3. The CDR3 reads CASSQVWRTTTNEKLFF. DNA for the CDR3: TGCGCCAGCAGCCAAGTGTGGCGGACAACAACTAATGAAAAACTGTTTTTT.

The rearrangement links TRBV29-1 to TRBJ2-3, with 11 positions matching TRBD2. V gave up 1 base and J gave up 1 base; unmatched junction bases: 10. The CDR3 runs to 18 residues. In germline, CDR1 is SQVTM, CDR2 ANQGSEA. The CDR3 DNA is TGCAGCGTTGAAGGACTAGCGGGGAAGGTTAGACGCACAGATACGCAGTATTTT. This translates into CSVEGLAGKVRRTDTQYF.

The chain links TRBV7-2 to TRBJ1-1; TRBD1 aligns across 9 bases. The CDR3 spans 14 residues. The J segment lost 4 bases and the V segment lost 5 bases, leaving 5 bases of the junction unmatched. Germline V lookup: CDR1 SGHTA, CDR2 FQGNSA. CDR3 bases: TGTGCCAGCAGCCCGGGACAGGGCGGCACTGAAGCTTTCTTT. This gives the protein CASSPGQGGTEAFF.

V is TRBV5-6 and J is TRBJ1-2; 8 bases map to TRBD1. This CDR3 contains 13 residues. V gave up 5 bases and J gave up 7 bases; unmatched junction bases: 7. Germline V CDR1 and CDR2: SGHDT, YYEEEE. The CDR3 DNA reads as TGTGCCAGCAGTTTTCAGGACAGGGCTGGCTACACCTTC. Its translation: CASSFQDRAGYTF.

This clone was seen just once. This chain joins TRBV5-8 and TRBJ2-1; 8 bases are shared with TRBD1. Trimming removed 4 bases from V and 5 bases from J; junction bases left unmatched: 8. Per the germline V gene, CDR1 is SGHTS and CDR2 is YDEGEE. This CDR3 region has 15 residues. CDR3 sequence reads: CASSKGQALHNEQFF. The CDR3 DNA sequence: TGTGCCAGCAGCAAGGGACAGGCTCTTCACAATGAGCAGTTCTTC.

This clone was seen a few times. The rearrangement joins TRBV29-1 to TRBJ2-1; 12 bases fit TRBD1. Per the germline V gene, CDR1 is SQVTM and CDR2 is ANQGSEA. CDR3 size: 14 residues. V shed 5 bases and J 5 bases; nucleotides not matched to a gene: 4. The CDR3 bases are TGCAGCGTTCTTGGGGACAGGGGGCACAATGAGCAGTTCTTC. This translates into CSVLGDRGHNEQFF.

This clone was seen more than once but under ten times. The chain carries TRBV4-1 and TRBJ1-1; D not certain. Trimming took off 4 bases at V and 4 bases at J, with 13 bases between the two ends. This CDR3 is 14 amino acids long. Germline values: CDR1 MGHRA, CDR2 YSYEKL. CDR3 loop: CASSRSRETTEAFF. The CDR3 coding sequence is TGCGCCAGCAGCCGGTCCCGGGAGACCACTGAAGCTTTCTTT.

J is TRBJ2-3 and V is TRBV7-3, with D perhaps matching TRBD1 (6 bases). The CDR3 is 17 amino acids. Germline-derived CDR1 and CDR2 are SGHTA and FQGTGA. V lost 6 bases and J lost 2, with 21 bases in between. For the CDR3, the DNA is TGTGCCAGCAGTTCAGGGGCTCCGGGACAAGTCACAGATACGCAGTATTTT. Translating it yields CASSSGAPGQVTDTQYF.

The V and J genes are TRBV5-1 and TRBJ1-2; possible D gene TRBD1, 5 bases. Trimming cost V 3 bases and J 3 bases, with 9 bases left between them. The V gene's germline CDR1 is SGHRS and CDR2 YFSETQ. CDR3 length equals 13 residues. The CDR3 here is CASSSQVDYGYTF. As DNA, the CDR3 is TGCGCCAGCAGCTCACAGGTGGACTATGGCTACACCTTC.

Concerning this clone itself: The identical CDR3 is also encoded by other nucleotide sequences in the sample. V usage is TRBV5-1 and J usage is TRBJ1-1; a weak D match, TRBD1 (6 bases). CDR1 and CDR2 (germline): SGHRS, YFSETQ. The length of the CDR3 is 14 residues. V was trimmed by 1 base and J by 1 base, leaving 8 bases between them. Here the CDR3 DNA reads TGCGCCAGCAGCTTGACAGGGACGAACACTGAAGCTTTCTTT. It yields the protein CASSLTGTNTEAFF.

On this clone: The junction differs from germline at one of its ends, possibly a read error. V usage is TRBV27 and J usage is TRBJ2-2, with 10 bases matching TRBD1. This CDR3 comprises 18 residues. Germline V gene data show CDR1 as MNHEY and CDR2 as SMNVEV (reference sequence). In DNA, the CDR3 is TGTGCCAGCAGTTTCCGATTCGAGGGACAGGGGAACCCCGGGGAGCTGTTTTTT. As protein: CASSFRFEGQGNPGELFF.

The V and J genes are TRBV10-2 and TRBJ2-3; 14 nucleotides agree with TRBD2. V dropped 8 bases and J dropped 1; count of bases not matched to a gene: 5. The CDR3 is 16 amino acids. The V gene's germline CDR1 is WSHSY and CDR2 SAAADI. CDR3 in DNA: TGCGCCAGCCAGGGACTAGCGGGAGACGGCACAGATACGCAGTATTTT. Amino acid sequence: CASQGLAGDGTDTQYF.

The V gene is TRBV2, the J gene TRBJ2-3; D may be TRBD2 (5 bases). The V end was cut by 2 bases, the J end by 2 bases, with 11 bases between. This CDR3 is built from 15 residues. The germline V gene has CDR1 SNHLY and CDR2 FYNNEI. The CDR3, as DNA: TGTGCCAGCAGTGAAACCGGACTCCCCACAGATACGCAGTATTTT. It yields the protein CASSETGLPTDTQYF.

This clone was recorded once. This chain connects TRBV14 to TRBJ2-4; 10 nucleotides agree with TRBD1. The CDR3 has 18 amino acids. J lost 5 bases, V lost 4 bases, and 14 bases had no gene match. Germline loops: CDR1 SGHDN, CDR2 FVKESK. As DNA, the CDR3 is TGTGCCAGCAGCCTGCAACCGGGACAGGGGAATATGCAAAACATTCAGTACTTC. Protein product: CASSLQPGQGNMQNIQYF.

This clone was picked up one time. The V and J genes are TRBV5-4 and TRBJ1-1, with D possibly being TRBD1 (6 bases). CDR1 and CDR2 from the germline V gene are SGHNT and YYREEE (reference sequence). CDR3 size: 13 residues. Deletions cut 5 bases from V and 3 bases from J, with 11 bases between. The CDR3 coding sequence is TGTGCCAGCAGGGAAGGGGGGGACACTGAAGCTTTCTTT. Amino acid sequence: CASREGGDTEAFF.